This record covers a single T cell receptor (beta chain). Its antigen is still unknown. Per-nucleotide qualities are absent, and no much larger clonotype sits a single base away. The data belong to a study of shared clonotypes between healthy human individuals (dated by TCRdb to 2018 to 2020). In the study overall: The cohort comprised two women and a few men aged 18 to 49 years. To increase sequencing depth and limit assay-specific biases, TCR repertoire library preparation and sequencing were carried out by different laboratories using diverse techniques. Between about 0.9 and 8.9 billion PBMCs per donor were obtained by leukapheresis. For each donor, CD4 naive and CD4 memory were each given three plates, CD8 naive was given two plates, and CD8 memory was given one plate. To estimate repertoire size and how much clonotype sharing occurs between individuals, the study deeply sequenced the blood TCR repertoires of five healthy adults. Results the study describes overall, beyond this receptor: Across a few donors, 4.5% to 6.5% of naive CD4, roughly 3.5% of naive CD8, 2% to 2.5% of memory CD4, and 0.4% of memory CD8 clonotypes were shared. Pairwise subsampling indicated that sequencing depth was expected to affect the degree of clonotype sharing among donors. Only blood was sampled, and tissue TCR repertoires likely differ from those in blood. Because the study included a small number of donors, the genetic and exposure-history diversity represented was limited. Compared with non-shared clonotypes, the clonotypes found in all four sorted-subset donors had higher generation probabilities. Estimated clonotype richness was generally larger for naive than for memory subsets. Even with the large sequencing depth, rarefaction of the sorted-subset datasets indicated that sequencing was incomplete.

Using the deep immunoSEQ assay, TCR CDR3 regions were amplified from genomic DNA by multiplex PCR. Extracted genomic DNA from each cell subset was distributed evenly across all wells of several immunoSEQ 96-well plates, and each plate was treated as a replicate. For sorted subsets, approximately 0.2 ug of genomic DNA, equivalent to roughly 30,000 T cell genomes, went into each replicate PCR. The purified libraries were quantified using a Qubit 3.0 fluorometer, sized with a Bioanalyzer 2100, and then quantified again using the KAPA Library Quantification kit. Every immunoSEQ 96-well plate was sequenced on a dedicated single-read 150-cycle Illumina NextSeq 550 flow cell. Under the source paper's analysis protocol: The immunoSEQ output contained only junctional sequences without quality scores, so filtering could not match that applied to full-length reads. Sequences were annotated with PyIR, a Python wrapper for IgBLAST v1.9, and V/J genes and CDR3 were assigned using IMGT germline references. Reads were filtered out if the reads had weak V/J assignments (E-value above 1e-6), no CDR3, stop codons, out-of-frame junctions, or ambiguous translated residues. V3J clonotypes were defined as sequences sharing an identical inferred V gene, J gene, and CDR3 amino acid sequence. To compute the percentage overlap between repertoires, the number of shared unique clonotypes was divided by the size of the smaller repertoire. Three approaches were used to assess repertoire richness: RTK rarefaction, the Chao1 estimator, and Recon v2.1 estimates of unobserved clonotypes. Generation probabilities for all TCRbeta clonotypes obtained by the gDNA method from a handful of donors were computed using OLGA. The immuneACCESS repertoire file appears here via TCRdb, limited to in-frame rearrangements. These files lack a portion of the clones; in checked studies, under half of the deficit traces to unresolved V genes, and the cause of the others is not known. The V and J calls and clone size were taken over from that table, and D and trimming were inferred from the DNA. The sample contains approximately 710,000 clones, 80% to 95% of them found a single time. The ten largest clones capture approximately 35% of the sample.

V is pruned by 5 bases and J by 5 bases, leaving 10 bases of the junction without a gene match. The CDR3 holds 15 amino acids from the cysteine to the phenylalanine. Here the CDR3 DNA is all that survives: 45 bases in frame from base 1. According to the germline V gene (reference sequence), CDR1 reads MNHEY and CDR2 reads SMNVEV. Healthy HIV-negative adults with no recently reported acute infections or vaccinations were included as donors. Only Caucasian adults living in Nashville, Tennessee, USA were represented among the donors. The CD8 memory samples were a combination of magnetically selected CD45RO+ cells and CCR7-negative CD45RA+ effector memory (TemRA) cells. Blood was obtained by leukapheresis, after which PBMCs were separated by Ficoll-Histopaque density gradient centrifugation and cryopreserved in liquid nitrogen vapor phase. Analytical flow cytometry was used to check the purity and quantity of each magnetically sorted T cell population. Each sorted fraction had its genomic DNA isolated and then quantified by UV absorbance on a Nanodrop 2000c.

The chain links TRBV27 with TRBJ1-1; TRBD1 matches 8 bases in the middle. The material sequenced was memory CD8+ T cells from PBMCs. The cell subset or site tag for this specimen amounts to: CD45RO+ cells pooled with CCR7-negative TemRA cells. This receptor was obtained from a man aged 18 to 35 in good health. Some clones in this sample may be carry-over from other donors' samples. The sequenced DNA: TGTGCCAGCAGTGTATTACAGGGGGGGAGTACTGAAGCTTTCTTT. This sequence encodes CASSVLQGGSTEAFF.